A single count supports the clone carrying this T cell receptor beta chain. These data come from a study of shared clonotypes between healthy human individuals. About 90 million PBMCs were counted before genomic DNA extraction. Execution of the assay was at deep level. As handled by the study authors: ImmunoSEQ sequences covered only the junction and lacked quality scores; filtering therefore differed. This table comes from immunoSEQ multiplex PCR, and its TCRdb copy is limited to in-frame clones, with some not included. V, J and clone size are those of that table, while D and trimming were read from the DNA. Among 450,000 to 550,000 clones listed, approximately 85% were seen once. Sequencing used PBMCs. The source is a woman aged 35 to 49 in good health. Some clones in this sample may be carry-over from other donors' samples.

CDR3 DNA: TGCAGTGCCGAGTCGGATACGCAGTATTTT. Translated: CSAESDTQYF. V usage is TRBV20-1 and J usage is TRBJ2-3; D unclear. The CDR3 contains 10 residues. CDR1 is DFQATT, CDR2 SNEGSKA, per germline (reference sequence). Trimming took 6 bases from V and 6 from J, leaving 7 bases between them.